This TCR beta chain was captured in a study of cytomegalovirus exposure and HLA in healthy donors. As concerns this clone: Its target is not known.

PCR involved 60 Vbeta and 13 Jbeta primers. The method was immunoSEQ multiplex PCR; TCRdb's version includes in-frame clones alone and lacks a portion of them. The sample holds 100,000 to 150,000 clones; over 70% are singletons and the top ten take about 1.8%. The V and J ends lost 8 bases and 0 bases respectively, with 10 bases between them. There are 13 residues in the CDR3. Germline CDR1 MNHEY, CDR2 SMNVEV (reference sequence). Study-wide findings and caveats: In an earlier analysis, in some 600 donors, most V segments appeared productive either ~87% or ~30% of the time. Trimming of TCR beta V- and J-genes showed a link, identified in a later analysis, to a missense DCLRE1C variant. Among CMV-associated TCR beta chains, most appeared HLA-restricted in a later analysis. What a later analysis reportedly showed was that an Asian-associated ancestry cluster had fewer N-insertions than the 666-donor mean.

The sequence came from a woman between 40 and 55 years old in good health and CMV-seronegative. The chain couples TRBV27 to TRBJ1-1, with a tentative D call TRBD1 (5 bases). The sequenced sample consisted of PBMCs. CDR3 in DNA: TGTGCCAGCCATGGGGCAGTGAACACTGAAGCTTTCTTT. Translated, it gives CASHGAVNTEAFF.